The 3 T cell receptor beta chains below come from one sample, sequenced in a study of lymphopenia after photon versus proton radiotherapy. TCRdb keeps only in-frame clones here, not all; method: immunoSEQ multiplex PCR. The sample has 150,000 to 200,000 clones; 80% to 90% are singletons. The sequencing used peripheral blood, collected from a patient treated with photon-based radiotherapy. The receptors here all came from a man aged 50 to 59 with gastric cancer.

The gene calls are TRBV10-1 and TRBJ2-5; unclear D gene. The CDR3 has 13 amino acids. V lost 5 bases and J lost 5, with 12 bases in between. The germline gives CDR1 WNHNN, CDR2 SYGVQD (reference sequence). The chain's CDR3 is CASSTGSGETQYF. CDR3 nucleotides: TGCGCCAGCAGTACGGGTTCGGGTGAGACCCAGTACTTC.

This chain connects TRBV30 to TRBJ1-5, with D perhaps matching TRBD1 (5 bases). CDR1 GTSNPN and CDR2 SVGIG come from the germline V gene (reference sequence). Trimming shortened V by 0 bases and J by 1 base, and 13 bases separated the two germline ends. CDR3 length equals 16 residues. DNA of the CDR3: TGTGCCTGGAGTGTAATAGGGGCGATCAGCAATCAGCCCCAGCATTTT. This codes for CAWSVIGAISNQPQHF. The whole variable domain, remainder taken from reference TRBV30 and TRBJ1-5, is SQTIHQWPATLVQPVGSPLSLECTVEGTSNPNLYWYRQAAGRGLQLLFYSVGIGQISSEVPQNLSASRPQDRQFILSSKKLLLSDSGFYLCAWSVIGAISNQPQHFGDGTRLSIL.

CDR3 DNA: TGTGCCAGCAGGCGGACAGGAAGGAACACTGAAGCTTTCTTT. Protein: CASRRTGRNTEAFF. V usage is TRBV5-6 and J usage is TRBJ1-1; the match to TRBD1 covers 7 bases. CDR3 size: 14 residues. Germline-derived CDR1 and CDR2 are SGHDT and YYEEEE. V dropped 5 bases and J dropped 1; count of bases not matched to a gene: 5.